The 20 T cell receptor beta chains reported below all come from one sample, sequenced in a study of control samples from healthy donors and cancer patients. Method: immunoSEQ multiplex PCR; TCRdb's copy keeps in-frame clones and lacks some. Among 95,000 to 150,000 clones listed, roughly 87% were seen once. The sequencing input was blood. These receptors originate from a man aged 18 to 30 in good health.

V and J are TRBV5-1 and TRBJ2-3, with D possibly being TRBD1 (6 bases). CDR1 and CDR2 (germline): SGHRS, YFSETQ. The V end was cut by 5 bases, the J end by 6 bases, with 25 bases between. The CDR3 extends over 17 amino acids. This CDR3 is CASSSGTTGPVFDTQYF. For the CDR3, the DNA is TGCGCCAGCAGTTCCGGCACTACAGGGCCGGTTTTTGATACGCAGTATTTT. Full variable domain (rest looked up from reference TRBV5-1 and TRBJ2-3): KAGVTQTPRYLIKTRGQQVTLSCSPISGHRSVSWYQQTPGQGLQFLFEYFSETQRNKGNFPGRFSGRQFSNSRSEMNVSTLELGDSALYLCASSSGTTGPVFDTQYFGPGTRLTVL.

The chain is built from TRBV24-1 and TRBJ2-2; D perhaps matches TRBD2 (5 bases). V shed 5 bases and J shed 7 bases, with 7 bases lying between them. This CDR3 region has 12 residues. CDR1 is KGHDR, CDR2 SFDVKD, per germline. As DNA, the CDR3 is TGTGCCACCAGTGTTCGGGGCGGGGAGCTGTTTTTT. This gives the protein CATSVRGGELFF.

V and J are TRBV29-1 and TRBJ2-1, with TRBD1 identical over 12 bases. The V gene end was trimmed by 6 bases and the J gene end by 3 bases; junction bases not matched to a gene: 6. The CDR3 totals 15 residues. Germline values: CDR1 SQVTM, CDR2 ANQGSEA. The chain's CDR3 is CSVVGDRGLYNEQFF. DNA of the CDR3: TGCAGCGTGGTTGGGGACAGGGGGCTCTACAATGAGCAGTTCTTC.

The CDR3 DNA reads as TGTGCCACCAGTGATTCCTCAGGGGGCAGGGAGACCCAGTACTTC. Translation: CATSDSSGGRETQYF. The genes are TRBV24-1 and TRBJ2-5; 8 bases agree with TRBD1. The CDR3 is 15 residues long. With 2 bases clipped from V and 5 bases from J, the junction kept 6 bases outside the gene matches. In germline, CDR1 is KGHDR, CDR2 SFDVKD.

The gene calls are TRBV7-9 and TRBJ1-1; no firm D call. This CDR3 has 14 residues. In germline, CDR1 is SEHNR, CDR2 FQNEAQ (reference sequence). Trimming removed 1 base from V and 3 bases from J, with 9 bases in between. The chain's CDR3 is CASSLDRGHTEAFF. The DNA of the CDR3 is TGTGCCAGCAGCTTAGACCGGGGTCACACTGAAGCTTTCTTT.

J is TRBJ2-7 and V is TRBV18; 9 bases map to TRBD1. V lost 6 bases, J lost 5 bases, and 11 bases stayed unmatched. Germline CDR1 is KGHSH and CDR2 is LQKENI. The CDR3 sequence is 15 residues long. The CDR3 here is CASSQGQGSGDEQYF. The CDR3 bases are TGTGCCAGCTCCCAAGGACAGGGGTCCGGCGACGAGCAGTACTTC. The entire variable domain, with the rest obtained from reference TRBV18 and TRBJ2-7, is as follows: NAGVMQNPRHLVRRRGQEARLRCSPMKGHSHVYWYRQLPEEGLKFMVYLQKENIIDESGMPKERFSAEFPKEGPSILRIQQVVRGDSAAYFCASSQGQGSGDEQYFGPGTRLTVT.

V usage is TRBV28 and J usage is TRBJ2-7; 11 bases are shared with TRBD1. The CDR3 runs 16 residues. With 1 base clipped from V and 2 bases from J, the junction kept 4 bases outside the gene matches. Germline CDR1 is MDHEN and CDR2 is SYDVKM. CDR3 DNA sequence: TGTGCCAGCAGTTTATCCCGGGACAGGGGGACCTACGAGCAGTACTTC. It yields the protein CASSLSRDRGTYEQYF.

CDR3 DNA: TGCGCCAGCAGTGAGCGGCTAGTGTCCCACGAGCAGTACTTC. This gives the protein CASSERLVSHEQYF. V gene TRBV10-1 combines with J gene TRBJ2-7; D uncertain. The CDR3 runs to 14 residues. V was clipped by 2 bases and J by 5 bases, with 13 bases between them. The germline gives CDR1 WNHNN, CDR2 SYGVQD (reference sequence).

V usage is TRBV9 and J usage is TRBJ1-1; D is unresolved. CDR3 size: 14 residues. Germline V gene lookup returns CDR1 SGDLS and CDR2 YYNGEE. Trimming took off 4 bases at V and 1 base at J, with 11 bases between the two ends. CDR3: CASSFREANTEAFF. The CDR3 region has the DNA TGTGCCAGCAGCTTTAGGGAGGCGAACACTGAAGCTTTCTTT.

The rearrangement links TRBV28 to TRBJ2-1, with D possibly matching TRBD2 (7 bases). The CDR3 spans 16 residues. Trimming pared 4 bases from V and 8 bases from J, leaving 21 bases between. Germline CDR1 is MDHEN and CDR2 is SYDVKM. As DNA, the CDR3 is TGTGCCAGCAGTTACCCAGGGGCGGGAGTTATGTATGAGCAGTTCTTC. It encodes CASSYPGAGVMYEQFF.

The chain joins TRBV5-1 to TRBJ1-1; D is unclear. The CDR3 runs to 16 residues. Germline V gene sequence: CDR1 SGHRS, CDR2 YFSETQ. Between the trimmed V and J ends, which lost 5 bases and 5 bases, there was a span of 22 bases. The CDR3 loop reads CASSSQTLGTLTEAFF. CDR3 sequence (DNA): TGCGCCAGCAGTTCCCAAACACTGGGTACTCTAACTGAAGCTTTCTTT.

DNA for the CDR3: TGTGCCAGCAGTTTATTGGGTCAGTCTCGCGAGCAGTACTTC. Translation: CASSLLGQSREQYF. This chain links TRBV27 with TRBJ2-7; the D is unclear. V was trimmed by 1 base and J by 6 bases, leaving 13 bases between them. Germline V gives CDR1 MNHEY, CDR2 SMNVEV (reference sequence). The CDR3 has 14 residues.

V usage is TRBV7-9 and J usage is TRBJ1-1; tentatively, D is TRBD1 (5 bases). The germline V and J ends were trimmed by 6 bases and 7 bases, with 12 bases remaining between them. The CDR3 runs 12 residues. Germline CDR1 and CDR2: SEHNR and FQNEAQ (reference sequence). The CDR3 DNA reads TGTGCCAGCAGGGAACAGGAGGATGAAGCTTTCTTT. Residues: CASREQEDEAFF.

The V gene is TRBV6-1, the J gene TRBJ1-1, with unresolved D. The CDR3 is 15 residues long. V was trimmed by 2 bases and J by 10 bases, leaving 20 bases between them. CDR1 and CDR2 from the germline V gene are MNHNS and SASEGT. The DNA for the CDR3 is TGTGCCAGCAGTGAACCATCCGTGCGGGGAGGTGTAGCTTTCTTT. It codes for CASSEPSVRGGVAFF.

Details on this clone: At one boundary the junction diverges from the germline segment, which might be a read error. This sequence joins TRBV7-2 and TRBJ2-1, with a tentative D call TRBD1 (6 bases). CDR1 and CDR2 from the germline V gene are SGHTA and FQGNSA. CDR3 length: 15 residues. The CDR3 DNA sequence: TGTGCCAGCAGAGGGACACGGTACTCCTACAATGAGCATTTCTTC. Amino acids: CASRGTRYSYNEHFF.

The chain couples TRBV24-1 to TRBJ2-7, with D perhaps TRBD2 (5 bases). Trimming cost V 5 bases and J 0 bases, with 13 bases left between them. The CDR3 runs 15 residues. From germline, CDR1 is KGHDR and CDR2 SFDVKD. The CDR3 nucleotides are TGTGCCACCAGTGGCGCAGCGGTTGGCTCCTACGAGCAGTACTTC. Residues: CATSGAAVGSYEQYF.

The chain combines TRBV19 with TRBJ1-1; 7 nucleotides align to TRBD1. The CDR3 is 17 amino acids. In germline, CDR1 is LNHDA, CDR2 SQIVND (reference sequence). V lost 6 bases, J lost 3 bases, and 16 bases stayed unmatched. The CDR3 DNA follows: TGTGCCAGTAGGATTAGGGGACAGCCAGCTGGGGACACTGAAGCTTTCTTT. Its translation: CASRIRGQPAGDTEAFF.

This clone came up once. The gene calls are TRBV27 and TRBJ2-3; 10 nucleotides line up with TRBD2. Per the germline V gene, CDR1 is MNHEY and CDR2 is SMNVEV (reference sequence). V dropped 5 bases and J dropped 3; count of bases not matched to a gene: 8. The CDR3 spans 16 residues. The chain's CDR3 is CASSPRLAGLTDTQYF. The CDR3 DNA reads as TGTGCCAGCAGTCCCAGACTAGCGGGCCTGACAGATACGCAGTATTTT.

V is TRBV29-1 and J is TRBJ2-3; D not certain. Germline V CDR1 and CDR2: SQVTM, ANQGSEA. The ends were cut back, 7 bases at V and 2 bases at J, with 4 bases in the middle. This CDR3 is built from 10 residues. The CDR3 coding sequence is TGCAGCGGGGACACAGATACGCAGTATTTT. Encoded protein: CSGDTDTQYF.

The chain uses TRBV11-3 and TRBJ2-1; D possibly matches TRBD1 or TRBD2 (5 bases each). Germline V gene data show CDR1 as SGHNT and CDR2 as YENEEA. The CDR3 contains 14 residues. Trimming cost V 4 bases and J 12 bases, with 19 bases left between them. CDR3 protein: CASSSSPLGVAQFF. The CDR3, as DNA: TGTGCCAGCAGCTCATCTCCCTTGGGGGTTGCGCAGTTCTTC.